These T cell receptor beta chains were read from a single sample in a study of blood T cell repertoires in COVID-19. Generated by immunoSEQ multiplex PCR, the TCRdb table keeps only in-frame clones and is missing some. Counted here are roughly 30,000 clones, about 85% occurring once; the ten biggest clones make up approximately 9%. Sequenced material: peripheral blood. All receptors derive from a human donor in a cohort sampled during active COVID-19. CDR3s include the opening cysteine and the closing phenylalanine or tryptophan. D genes are given only for firm matches. Rows give clone size only sometimes, using once, few, many, or a class for an expanded clone.

V: TRBV19
size: NA
J: TRBJ2-2
D: TRBD1
DNA: TGTGCCAGTATTCGGACAGGGCGGAACACCGGGGAGCTGTTTTTT
CDR3: CASIRTGRNTGELFF

V: TRBV5-4
size: NA
J: TRBJ2-2
D: NA
DNA: TGTGCCAGCAGCTTGGCGGCGGGATCTAACACCGGGGAGCTGTTTTTT
CDR3: CASSLAAGSNTGELFF

V: TRBV29-1
size: NA
J: TRBJ1-5
D: NA
DNA: TGCAGCGTTGGGGGTGGGGGGAACCAGCCCCAGCATTTT
CDR3: CSVGGGGNQPQHF

V: TRBV7-9
size: few
J: TRBJ2-7
D: TRBD1
DNA: TGTGCCAGCAGCTTAGCACAGGGGAGAAAATACGAGCAGTACTTC
CDR3: CASSLAQGRKYEQYF

V: TRBV9
size: once
J: TRBJ1-1
D: TRBD1
DNA: TGTGCCAGCAGCCCGCAACTCGACAGGGTTGGCACTGAAGCTTTCTTT
CDR3: CASSPQLDRVGTEAFF

V: TRBV30
size: NA
J: TRBJ1-5
D: TRBD1
DNA: TGTGCCTGGAGTTCCCCCGACAGGGCCCATCAGCCCCAGCATTTT
CDR3: CAWSSPDRAHQPQHF

V: TRBV15
size: NA
J: TRBJ2-6
D: TRBD1
DNA: TGTGCCACCAGCAGACCGACAGGGACCGGGGCCAACGTCCTGACTTTC
CDR3: CATSRPTGTGANVLTF

V: TRBV19
size: NA
J: TRBJ2-7
D: TRBD1
DNA: TGTGCCAGTAGTACGACAGGGTATGGCTACGAGCAGTACTTC
CDR3: CASSTTGYGYEQYF

V: TRBV27
size: NA
J: TRBJ2-2
D: TRBD2
DNA: TGTGCCAGCAGTTTCCTTACTAGCGGGGCCGGGGAGCTGTTTTTT
CDR3: CASSFLTSGAGELFF

V: TRBV27
size: NA
J: TRBJ1-6
D: NA
DNA: TGTGCCAGCAATCCCCAGGGTGACTCCTATAATTCACCCCTCCACTTT
CDR3: CASNPQGDSYNSPLHF

V: TRBV10-2
size: NA
J: TRBJ2-1
D: NA
DNA: TGCGCCAGCAGGCTACTAGGTCAATCCTACAATGAGCAGTTCTTC
CDR3: CASRLLGQSYNEQFF

V: TRBV29-1
size: NA
J: TRBJ1-1
D: NA
DNA: TGCAGCGTTGAAGCCCGACAGGATAGGGCTTTCTTT
CDR3: CSVEARQDRAFF

V: TRBV24-1
size: NA
J: TRBJ2-7
D: TRBD2
DNA: TGTGCCACCAGTGATCCTAGCGGGGGACAAAACTACGAGCAGTACTTC
CDR3: CATSDPSGGQNYEQYF

V: TRBV6-1
size: NA
J: TRBJ2-3
D: TRBD2
DNA: TGTGCCAGCAGTGAAATGGGGACTAGCGGGGGAATAGATACGCAGTATTTT
CDR3: CASSEMGTSGGIDTQYF

V: TRBV6-2/TRBV6-3
size: NA
J: TRBJ2-2
D: TRBD2
DNA: TGTGCCAGCAGCACGGGGGGGTACACCGGGGAGCTGTTTTTT
CDR3: CASSTGGYTGELFF

V: TRBV7-9
size: NA
J: TRBJ1-4
D: TRBD1
DNA: TGTGCCAGCAGCGTACGGACAGGGAAAGGTGAAAAACTGTTTTTT
CDR3: CASSVRTGKGEKLFF

V: TRBV5-4
size: NA
J: TRBJ1-2
D: NA
DNA: TGTGCCAGCAGCCTCCCGACTGGGTCCAAGTATGGCTACACCTTC
CDR3: CASSLPTGSKYGYTF

V: TRBV7-9
size: NA
J: TRBJ1-1
D: TRBD1
DNA: TGTGCCAGCAGCTTAGCCGGGACAGCCCCTGAAGCTTTCTTT
CDR3: CASSLAGTAPEAFF

V: TRBV29-1
size: NA
J: TRBJ1-1
D: TRBD1
DNA: TGCAGCGTGGGACCCGGGACAGGGAACACTGAAGCTTTCTTT
CDR3: CSVGPGTGNTEAFF

V: TRBV20-1
size: NA
J: TRBJ2-1
D: NA
DNA: TGCAGTGGTTGGGCAGACAATGAGCAGTTCTTC
CDR3: CSGWADNEQFF

V: TRBV7-2
size: NA
J: TRBJ2-5
D: TRBD2
DNA: TGTGCCAGCAGGAAAGCGGGGGGGGAGACCCAGTACTTC
CDR3: CASRKAGGETQYF

V: TRBV6-2/TRBV6-3
size: NA
J: TRBJ1-2
D: TRBD1
DNA: TGTGCCAGCAGCGTCACCGGGACAGGTCTAGGAGGCTACACCTTC
CDR3: CASSVTGTGLGGYTF

V: TRBV2
size: NA
J: TRBJ2-1
D: TRBD2
DNA: TGTGCCAGCAGAAGACTAGCGGGGTTGGACAATGAGCAGTTCTTC
CDR3: CASRRLAGLDNEQFF

V: TRBV6-5
size: NA
J: TRBJ2-7
D: TRBD2
DNA: TGTGCCAGCAGACCGGGGGGGGAATACGAGCAGTACTTC
CDR3: CASRPGGEYEQYF

V: TRBV4-1
size: medium-sized
J: TRBJ1-2
D: NA
DNA: TGCGCCAGCAGCCAAGAAGAGGGCGTAAGCTATGGCTACACCTTC
CDR3: CASSQEEGVSYGYTF

V: TRBV27
size: NA
J: TRBJ2-2
D: NA
DNA: TGTGCCAGCAGTTTAAGTCAGGGGTGGGACACCGGGGAGCTGTTTTTT
CDR3: CASSLSQGWDTGELFF

V: TRBV7-3
size: NA
J: TRBJ2-2
D: NA
DNA: TGTGCCAGCAGTCCAGGGGTAACCGGGGAGCTGTTTTTT
CDR3: CASSPGVTGELFF

V: TRBV5-4
size: few
J: TRBJ2-1
D: NA
DNA: TGTGCCAGCAGCTTTCATAATGAGCAGTTCTTC
CDR3: CASSFHNEQFF

V: TRBV11-2
size: NA
J: TRBJ2-3
D: NA
DNA: TGTGCCAGCAGCTTCGACCGGAGAACAGATACGCAGTATTTT
CDR3: CASSFDRRTDTQYF

V: TRBV5-1
size: once
J: TRBJ1-1
D: TRBD1
DNA: TGCGCCAGCAGCCCACAGGGGGGCACTGAAGCTTTCTTT
CDR3: CASSPQGGTEAFF

V: TRBV6-5
size: NA
J: TRBJ2-1
D: TRBD2
DNA: TGTGCCAGCAGTTTACTCCGTAGCGGGGGGATAAATGAGCAGTTCTTC
CDR3: CASSLLRSGGINEQFF

V: TRBV4-1
size: NA
J: TRBJ2-1
D: TRBD1
DNA: TGCGCCAGCAGCCAAGATGGAGACAGGGCGTATTACAATGAGCAGTTCTTC
CDR3: CASSQDGDRAYYNEQFF

V: TRBV14
size: NA
J: TRBJ1-2
D: TRBD1
DNA: TGTGCCAGCAATAGACAGGGAAGCGGCTACACCTTC
CDR3: CASNRQGSGYTF

V: TRBV5-6
size: NA
J: TRBJ2-4
D: TRBD1
DNA: TGTGCCAGCAGCCTGAGGGGGCGTTCCGGCAAAAACATTCAGTACTTC
CDR3: CASSLRGRSGKNIQYF

V: TRBV9
size: NA
J: TRBJ2-1
D: NA
DNA: TGTGCCAGCAGCGTAGTAGGCCCGGGCAATGAGCAGTTCTTC
CDR3: CASSVVGPGNEQFF

V: TRBV7-6
size: NA
J: TRBJ2-1
D: NA
DNA: TGTGCCAGCAGCATGGGCCAATACAATGAGCAGTTCTTC
CDR3: CASSMGQYNEQFF

V: TRBV7-8
size: NA
J: TRBJ2-5
D: TRBD1
DNA: TGTGCCAGCAGCTCGCACGCCGGGACAGGGCTGGAGACCCAGTACTTC
CDR3: CASSSHAGTGLETQYF

V: TRBV7-9
size: NA
J: TRBJ2-7
D: TRBD1
DNA: TGTGCCAGCAGCACCGGGACAGGGACATCCGAGCAGTACTTC
CDR3: CASSTGTGTSEQYF

V: TRBV19
size: NA
J: TRBJ2-5
D: NA
DNA: TGTGCCAGTAGGAATGGAGGTACGGAGACCCAGTACTTC
CDR3: CASRNGGTETQYF

V: TRBV5-8
size: NA
J: TRBJ1-1
D: NA
DNA: TGTGCCAGCAGCTTGGGTCAGAGGCTTATTTCCACTGAAGCTTTCTTT
CDR3: CASSLGQRLISTEAFF

V: TRBV7-2
size: NA
J: TRBJ2-2
D: TRBD2
DNA: TGTGCCAGCAGTAGCGGGGGTTTCGTCACCGGGGAGCTGTTTTTT
CDR3: CASSSGGFVTGELFF

V: TRBV25-1
size: NA
J: TRBJ1-2
D: NA
DNA: TGTGCCAGCAGTGATCTGAGCACGGATGGCTACACCTTC
CDR3: CASSDLSTDGYTF

V: TRBV7-9
size: once
J: TRBJ2-7
D: NA
DNA: TGTGCCAGCAGCTTAGTGAACAGGGACGAGCAGTACTTC
CDR3: CASSLVNRDEQYF

V: TRBV6-1
size: few
J: TRBJ2-7
D: TRBD2
DNA: TGTGCCAGCAGTGGGTTTGGACTAGCCTCCACATACGAGCAGTACTTC
CDR3: CASSGFGLASTYEQYF

V: TRBV7-2
size: NA
J: TRBJ2-7
D: TRBD1
DNA: TGTGCCAGCAGTCCTCAGGGGGCGTCCTACGAGCAGTACTTC
CDR3: CASSPQGASYEQYF

V: TRBV6-6
size: NA
J: TRBJ2-3
D: TRBD2
DNA: TGTGCCTGCTCGCAGACGGGACTAGGGGCAGATACGCAGTATTTT
CDR3: CACSQTGLGADTQYF

V: TRBV5-1
size: once
J: TRBJ2-5
D: TRBD2
DNA: TGCGCCAGCAATGGTCTAGCGGGGGGGCCAGAGACCCAGTACTTC
CDR3: CASNGLAGGPETQYF

V: TRBV30
size: few
J: TRBJ1-6
D: NA
DNA: TGTGCCTGGACGCCCGGACTCCAGATTATGAAGGATTCACCCCTCCACTTT
CDR3: CAWTPGLQIMKDSPLHF

V: TRBV4-1
size: NA
J: TRBJ1-6
D: TRBD1
DNA: TGCGCCAGCAGCCGCGGAACAGGGGTTGAAAATTCACCCCTCCACTTT
CDR3: CASSRGTGVENSPLHF

V: TRBV11-3
size: NA
J: TRBJ2-5
D: TRBD2
DNA: TGTGCCAGCAGCTTAGGGATTCTAGCGGGAGTAGAGACCCAGTACTTC
CDR3: CASSLGILAGVETQYF

V: TRBV2
size: NA
J: TRBJ2-3
D: NA
DNA: TGTGCCAGCAGAGGACAGAGCACAGATACGCAGTATTTT
CDR3: CASRGQSTDTQYF